The clone carrying this TCR beta chain occurred a few times. The antigen is undetermined. This sample was taken from a study of blood T cells in healthy people across ages. Study findings and constraints: A roughly linear fall in TCR beta diversity per million T cells was seen with increasing age.

A second PCR of 7 to 11 cycles used a sample-barcoded 5' primer and a J-beta primer mix. Every single cDNA molecule received a tag from a template-switch adaptor with 12 random nucleotides. TCRdb re-called the 5' RACE reads through MiXCR, storing one row per CDR3 protein. Of more than 550,000 distinct CDR3 sequences detected, about 20% appear once; the ten largest clones hold under 25%. V lost 8 bases and J 2 bases, leaving 10 bases between the germline ends. This CDR3 region has 13 residues. Per the germline V gene, CDR1 is DFQATT and CDR2 is SNEGSKA (reference sequence). The V and J genes are TRBV20-1 and TRBJ2-6, with no clear D. The sample taken for sequencing was blood. The clonotype originates from a man between 65 and 80 years old in good health. CDR3 nucleotide sequence: TGCAGTCCTGCAAGGCCTGGGGCCAACGTCCTGACTTTC. Translated: CSPARPGANVLTF.